This entry lists 18 T cell receptor beta chains sequenced from one sample in a study of blood T cell repertoires in COVID-19. Profiled with immunoSEQ multiplex PCR; TCRdb holds only in-frame clones, not every one. The sample lists about 270,000 clones; under 90% were seen once. The sequenced material came from PBMCs or T cells enriched from blood (not recorded which). All receptors derive from a young man who had recovered from COVID-19.

The chain carries TRBV5-6 and TRBJ1-3, with 12 bases identical to TRBD1. V was pared by 6 bases and J by 3 bases, with 4 bases of the junction left unmatched. The CDR3 is 15 residues long. Germline V CDR1 and CDR2: SGHDT, YYEEEE. This chain's CDR3 is CASTGQGANGNTIYF. Here the CDR3 DNA reads TGTGCCAGCACGGGACAGGGGGCTAATGGAAACACCATATATTTT.

The J gene is TRBJ2-7, the V gene TRBV6-5, with 13 bases lining up with TRBD2. The CDR3 is 15 amino acids. The ends lost 6 bases at V and 5 bases at J; junction bases unmatched: 7. CDR1 and CDR2 from the germline V gene are MNHEY and SVGAGI. CDR3 amino acids: CASRPGLAGENEQYF. For the CDR3, the DNA is TGTGCCAGCAGGCCAGGACTAGCGGGAGAAAACGAGCAGTACTTC.

The chain combines TRBV6-2 or TRBV6-3 with TRBJ2-7, with D uncertain. This CDR3 is built from 11 residues. V lost 2 bases to trimming and J lost 7 bases, with 6 bases between them. The germline V gene has CDR1 MNHEY and CDR2 SVGEGT. CDR3 amino acids: CASSYPREQYF. CDR3 bases: TGTGCCAGCAGTTACCCGAGGGAGCAGTACTTC.

The chain uses TRBV18 and TRBJ1-1, with D unresolved. Trimming cost V 4 bases and J 1 base, with 10 bases left between them. Germline values: CDR1 KGHSH, CDR2 LQKENI. This CDR3 region has 14 residues. As DNA, the CDR3 is TGTGCCAGCTCACGGCTCGCCTCGAACACTGAAGCTTTCTTT. Translation: CASSRLASNTEAFF.

This clone was seen once. The V call is TRBV5-6, the J call TRBJ1-1, with TRBD1 matching 10 bases. Per the germline V gene, CDR1 is SGHDT and CDR2 is YYEEEE. The CDR3 length is 16 residues. Trimming took 2 bases from V and 3 from J; bases not matched to a gene: 7. The CDR3 sequence is CASSFGAGTGDTEAFF. CDR3 nucleotides: TGTGCCAGCAGCTTCGGAGCCGGGACAGGGGACACTGAAGCTTTCTTT.

The chain uses TRBV6-4 and TRBJ1-6, with D maybe TRBD1 (5 bases). This CDR3 contains 14 residues. Looked up from germline, CDR1 is MRHNA and CDR2 is SNTAGT. Trimming left V 3 bases short and J 10 bases short, with 13 bases between. The CDR3 loop is CASSEQVSRSPLHF. The DNA for the CDR3 is TGTGCCAGCAGTGAACAGGTTTCTCGGTCACCCCTCCACTTT.

This clone showed up just a few times. The chain recombines TRBV27 with TRBJ1-5; no clear D gene. The CDR3 totals 14 residues. Germline V gene sequence: CDR1 MNHEY, CDR2 SMNVEV (reference sequence). Trimming removed 6 bases at V and 0 bases at J, with 9 bases between. The CDR3 DNA follows: TGTGCCAGCAGCTTCCAGTATAGCAATCAGCCCCAGCATTTT. Amino acids: CASSFQYSNQPQHF.

J is TRBJ2-3 and V is TRBV29-1; possibly TRBD2 for D (6 bases). The CDR3 sequence is 14 residues long. The germline V gene has CDR1 SQVTM and CDR2 ANQGSEA. Deletions cut 5 bases from V and 3 bases from J, with 15 bases between. The CDR3 is CSVRRESGTDTQYF. CDR3 in DNA: TGCAGCGTTAGGAGGGAGTCGGGGACAGATACGCAGTATTTT.

The genes are TRBV5-1 and TRBJ2-7; 9 nucleotides match TRBD1. This CDR3 region has 14 residues. The V gene's germline CDR1 is SGHRS and CDR2 YFSETQ. V was pared by 7 bases and J by 6 bases, with 11 bases of the junction left unmatched. The CDR3 reads CASSSRDRGSEQYF. CDR3 nucleotides: TGCGCCAGCTCATCCCGAGACAGGGGGTCCGAGCAGTACTTC.

The genes are TRBV6-5 and TRBJ1-5; TRBD1 is a possible D gene (5 bases). Trimming removed 6 bases from V and 7 bases from J, with 19 bases in between. Germline lookup yields CDR1 MNHEY and CDR2 SVGAGI. The CDR3 loop spans 15 amino acids. The CDR3 spells CASRSTPGTLQPQHF. CDR3 in DNA: TGTGCCAGCAGATCGACGCCAGGGACTTTGCAGCCCCAGCATTTT.

The chain couples TRBV4-1 to TRBJ1-2; no clear D gene. The CDR3 contains 18 residues. The ends were cut back, 0 bases at V and 4 bases at J, with 21 bases in the middle. Per germline, CDR1 MGHRA and CDR2 YSYEKL. This CDR3 reads CASSQDPETASRGYGYTF. In DNA form, the CDR3 reads TGCGCCAGCAGCCAAGATCCGGAAACAGCGTCACGGGGCTATGGCTACACCTTC.

V is TRBV7-9 and J is TRBJ2-7; TRBD2 is a possible D gene (7 bases). V was trimmed by 1 base and J by 2 bases, leaving 12 bases between them. The CDR3 has 15 residues. CDR1 SEHNR and CDR2 FQNEAQ come from the germline V gene (reference sequence). CDR3: CASSLEDSGTYEQYF. CDR3 sequence (DNA): TGTGCCAGCAGCTTAGAGGACAGCGGGACCTACGAGCAGTACTTC.

The chain joins TRBV7-2 to TRBJ1-5, with D unresolved. This CDR3 region has 15 residues. Trimming removed 2 bases from V and 5 bases from J, with 13 bases in between. Germline V gives CDR1 SGHTA, CDR2 FQGNSA. The CDR3: CASSLRSGLDQPQHF. The CDR3, as DNA: TGTGCCAGCAGCTTAAGGTCCGGGTTAGATCAGCCCCAGCATTTT. The whole variable domain, remainder taken from reference TRBV7-2 and TRBJ1-5, is GAGVSQSPSNKVTEKGKDVELRCDPISGHTALYWYRQSLGQGLEFLIYFQGNSAPDKSGLPSDRFSAERTGGSVSTLTIQRTQQEDSAVYLCASSLRSGLDQPQHFGDGTRLSIL.

The rearrangement joins TRBV3-1 (or the pseudogene TRBV3-2) to TRBJ2-3; 8 nucleotides align to TRBD1. The CDR3 is 13 amino acids. Germline V CDR1 and CDR2: LGHDT, YNNKEL (reference sequence). Germline trimming cut 2 bases from V and 6 bases from J; bases unmatched to any gene: 1. CDR3 residues: CASSQRDRDTQYF. The CDR3, as DNA: TGTGCCAGCAGCCAAAGGGACAGGGATACGCAGTATTTT.

The chain carries TRBV28 and TRBJ1-1, with a possible D match to TRBD1 (6 bases). CDR1 is MDHEN and CDR2 is SYDVKM in the germline V gene. Trimming took 4 bases from V and 1 from J, leaving 16 bases between them. This CDR3 has 16 amino acids. CDR3 nucleotide sequence: TGTGCCAGCAGTTGGGAGACAGGCTCAAGGAACACTGAAGCTTTCTTT. Its translation: CASSWETGSRNTEAFF.

V gene TRBV3-1 (or the pseudogene TRBV3-2) combines with J gene TRBJ1-3; D perhaps matches TRBD1 (6 bases). The CDR3 spans 16 residues. V lost 1 base and J lost 0, with 10 bases in between. Per the germline V gene, CDR1 is LGHDT and CDR2 is YNNKEL (reference sequence). CDR3 region: CASSQARTASGNTIYF. The CDR3 DNA reads as TGTGCCAGCAGCCAAGCGCGGACAGCCTCTGGAAACACCATATATTTT.

The gene calls are TRBV25-1 and TRBJ1-6; TRBD1 agrees at 9 bases. The J segment lost 5 bases and the V segment lost 5 bases, leaving 1 base of the junction unmatched. The CDR3 runs 14 residues. CDR1 is MGHDK and CDR2 is SYGVNS in the germline V gene. The CDR3 spells CASSWDRDNSPLHF. DNA for the CDR3: TGTGCCAGCAGTTGGGACAGGGATAATTCACCCCTCCACTTT.

The chain joins TRBV6-5 to TRBJ2-1, with TRBD1 as a possible D gene (5 bases). The CDR3 has 15 amino acids. Trimming stripped 0 bases from V and 6 bases from J, with 12 bases between. The germline CDR1 and CDR2 sequences are MNHEY and SVGAGI. DNA of the CDR3: TGTGCCAGCAGTTACTCGAACGCAGGGTTCAATGAGCAGTTCTTC. This codes for CASSYSNAGFNEQFF.